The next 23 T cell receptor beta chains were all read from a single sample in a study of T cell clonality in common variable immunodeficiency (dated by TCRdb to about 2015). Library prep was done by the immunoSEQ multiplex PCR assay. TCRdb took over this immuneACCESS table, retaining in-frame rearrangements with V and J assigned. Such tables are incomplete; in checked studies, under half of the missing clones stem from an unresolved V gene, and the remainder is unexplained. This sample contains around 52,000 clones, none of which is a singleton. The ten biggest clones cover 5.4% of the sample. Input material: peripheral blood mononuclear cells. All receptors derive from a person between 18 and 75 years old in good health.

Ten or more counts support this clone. The sequenced CDR3 bases are TGTGCCTGGAACGTCGGCGGGGGAGATACG. Translation: CAWNVGGGDT. The CDR3 as a whole reads CAWNVGGGDTQYF. V usage is TRBV30 and J usage is TRBJ2-3; 7 bases line up with TRBD2. The read stops 3 residues short of the end of the CDR3; the missing end is completed from the germline J gene. This CDR3 has 13 residues. Germline CDR1 is GTSNPN and CDR2 is SVGIG (reference sequence). Trimming cost V 4 bases and J 5 bases; bases outside gene matches: 6.

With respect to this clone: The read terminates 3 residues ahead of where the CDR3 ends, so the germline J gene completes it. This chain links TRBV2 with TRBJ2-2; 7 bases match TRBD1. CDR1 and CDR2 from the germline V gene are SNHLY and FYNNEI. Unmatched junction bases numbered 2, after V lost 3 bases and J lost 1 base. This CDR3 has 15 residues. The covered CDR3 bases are TGTGCCAGCAGTGATAGACAGGGGAACACCGGGGAG. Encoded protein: CASSDRQGNTGE. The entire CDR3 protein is CASSDRQGNTGELFF.

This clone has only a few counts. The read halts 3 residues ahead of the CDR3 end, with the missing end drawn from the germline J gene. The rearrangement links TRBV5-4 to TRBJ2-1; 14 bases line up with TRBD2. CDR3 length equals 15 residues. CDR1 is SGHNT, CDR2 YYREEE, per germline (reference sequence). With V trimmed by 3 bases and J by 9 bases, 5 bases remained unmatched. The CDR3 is CASSWGGTSGGEQFF. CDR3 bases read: TGTGCCAGCAGCTGGGGAGGGACTAGCGGGGGTGAG.

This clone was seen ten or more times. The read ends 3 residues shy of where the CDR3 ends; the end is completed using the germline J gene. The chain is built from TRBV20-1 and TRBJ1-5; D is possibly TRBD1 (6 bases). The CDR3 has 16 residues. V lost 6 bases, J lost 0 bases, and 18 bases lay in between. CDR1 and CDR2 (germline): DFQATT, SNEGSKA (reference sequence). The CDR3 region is CSASEGGSLSNQPQHF. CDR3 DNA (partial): TGCAGTGCGTCAGAAGGGGGAAGTCTTAGCAATCAGCCC.

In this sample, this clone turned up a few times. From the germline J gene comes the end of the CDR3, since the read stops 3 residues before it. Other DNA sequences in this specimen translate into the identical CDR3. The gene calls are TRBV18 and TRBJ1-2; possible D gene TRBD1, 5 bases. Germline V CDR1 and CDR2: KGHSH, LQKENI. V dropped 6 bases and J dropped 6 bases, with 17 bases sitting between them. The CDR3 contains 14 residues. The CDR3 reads CASSPDGQGNGYTF. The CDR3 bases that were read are TGTGCCAGCTCCCCCGACGGGCAGGGTAATGGC.

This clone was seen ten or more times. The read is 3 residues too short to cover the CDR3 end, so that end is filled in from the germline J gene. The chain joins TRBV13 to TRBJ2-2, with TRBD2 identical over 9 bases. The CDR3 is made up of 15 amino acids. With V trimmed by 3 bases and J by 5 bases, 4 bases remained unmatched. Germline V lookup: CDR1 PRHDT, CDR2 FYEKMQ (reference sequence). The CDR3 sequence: CASSLGTSTTGELFF. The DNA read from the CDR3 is TGTGCCAGCAGCTTGGGGACTAGCACAACCGGGGAG.

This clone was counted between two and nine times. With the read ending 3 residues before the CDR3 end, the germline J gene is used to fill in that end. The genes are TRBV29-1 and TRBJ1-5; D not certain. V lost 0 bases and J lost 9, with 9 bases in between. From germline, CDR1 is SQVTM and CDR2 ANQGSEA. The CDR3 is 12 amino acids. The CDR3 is CSVEDPPGPQHF. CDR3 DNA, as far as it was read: TGCAGCGTTGAAGATCCTCCCGGGCCC.

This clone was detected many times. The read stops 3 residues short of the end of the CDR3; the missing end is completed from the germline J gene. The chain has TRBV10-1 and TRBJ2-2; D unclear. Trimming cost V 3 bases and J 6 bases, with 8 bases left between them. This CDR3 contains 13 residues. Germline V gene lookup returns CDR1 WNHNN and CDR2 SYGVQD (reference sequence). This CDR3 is CASSDGPAGELFF. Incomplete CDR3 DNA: TGCGCCAGCAGTGATGGGCCCGCCGGGGAG.

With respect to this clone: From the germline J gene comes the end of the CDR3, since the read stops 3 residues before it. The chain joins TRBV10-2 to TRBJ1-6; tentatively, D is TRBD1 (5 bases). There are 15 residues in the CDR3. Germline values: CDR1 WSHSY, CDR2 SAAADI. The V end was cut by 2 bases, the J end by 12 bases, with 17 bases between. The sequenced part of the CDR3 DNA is TGCGCCAGCAGTGAGCGGGCGGGGGGAGAGGGACCC. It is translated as CASSERAGGEGP. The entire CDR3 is CASSERAGGEGPLHF.

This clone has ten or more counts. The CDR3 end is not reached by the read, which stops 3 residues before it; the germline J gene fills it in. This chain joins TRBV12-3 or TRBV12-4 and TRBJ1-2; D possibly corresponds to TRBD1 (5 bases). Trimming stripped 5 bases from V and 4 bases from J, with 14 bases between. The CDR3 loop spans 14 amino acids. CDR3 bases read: TGTGCCAGCAGTGCTCAGGGCAGGTCCTATGGC. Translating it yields CASSAQGRSYG. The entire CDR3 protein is CASSAQGRSYGYTF.

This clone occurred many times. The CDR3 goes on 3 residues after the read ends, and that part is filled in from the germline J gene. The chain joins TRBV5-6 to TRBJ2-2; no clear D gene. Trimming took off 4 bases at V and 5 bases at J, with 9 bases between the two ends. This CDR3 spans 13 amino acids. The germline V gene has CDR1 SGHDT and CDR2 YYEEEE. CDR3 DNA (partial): TGTGCCAGCAGCCATGTAGGGACCGGGGAG. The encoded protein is CASSHVGTGE. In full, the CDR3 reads CASSHVGTGELFF.

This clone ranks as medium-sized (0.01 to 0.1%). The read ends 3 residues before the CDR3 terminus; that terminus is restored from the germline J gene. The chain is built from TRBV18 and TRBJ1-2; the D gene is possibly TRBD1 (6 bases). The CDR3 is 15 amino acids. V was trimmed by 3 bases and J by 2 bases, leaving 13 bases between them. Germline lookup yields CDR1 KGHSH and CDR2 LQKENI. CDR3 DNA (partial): TGTGCCAGCTCACCCTCGACAGGTCTAAACTATGGC. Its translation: CASSPSTGLNYG. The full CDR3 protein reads CASSPSTGLNYGYTF.

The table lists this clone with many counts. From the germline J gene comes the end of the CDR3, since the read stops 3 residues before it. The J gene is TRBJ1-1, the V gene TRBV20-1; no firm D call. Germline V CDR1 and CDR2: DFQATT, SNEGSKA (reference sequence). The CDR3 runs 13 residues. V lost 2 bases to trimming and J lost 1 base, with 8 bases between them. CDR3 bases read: TGCAGTGCTAGAATCGGCGGGAACACTGAA. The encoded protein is CSARIGGNTE. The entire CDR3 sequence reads CSARIGGNTEAFF.

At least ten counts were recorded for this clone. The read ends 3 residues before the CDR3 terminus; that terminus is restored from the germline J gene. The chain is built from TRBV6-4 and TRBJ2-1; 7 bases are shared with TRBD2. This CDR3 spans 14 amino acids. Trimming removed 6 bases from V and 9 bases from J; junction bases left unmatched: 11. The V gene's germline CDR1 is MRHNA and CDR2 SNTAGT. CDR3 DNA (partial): TGTGCCAGCAGCGAGTTGGCGGGAGAGAGTGAG. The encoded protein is CASSELAGESE. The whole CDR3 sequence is CASSELAGESEQFF.

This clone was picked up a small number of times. The CDR3 sequence: CAWSVGVTGQALQPQHF. CDR3 DNA, as far as it was read: TGTGCCTGGAGTGTAGGGGTCACGGGACAGGCTCTTCAGCCC. The genes are TRBV30 and TRBJ1-5; TRBD1 matches 8 bases. The missing CDR3 end, 3 residues past where the read stops, is filled in from the germline J gene. This CDR3 comprises 17 residues. V lost 0 bases and J lost 6; bases outside the gene matches: 13. CDR1 is GTSNPN, CDR2 SVGIG, per germline (reference sequence).

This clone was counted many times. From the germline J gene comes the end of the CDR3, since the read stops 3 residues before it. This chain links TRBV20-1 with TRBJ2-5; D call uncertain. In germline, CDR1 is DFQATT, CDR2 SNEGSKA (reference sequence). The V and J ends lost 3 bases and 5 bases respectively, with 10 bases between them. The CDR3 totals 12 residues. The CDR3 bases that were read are TGCAGTGCTAGGGCCCTGAGGGAGACC. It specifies CSARALRET. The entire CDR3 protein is CSARALRETQYF.

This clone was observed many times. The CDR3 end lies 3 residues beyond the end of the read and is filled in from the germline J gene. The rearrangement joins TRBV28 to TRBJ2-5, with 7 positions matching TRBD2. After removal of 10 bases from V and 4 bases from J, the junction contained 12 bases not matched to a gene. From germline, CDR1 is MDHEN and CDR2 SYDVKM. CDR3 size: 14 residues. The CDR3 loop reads CATREGASLETQYF. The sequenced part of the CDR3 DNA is TGTGCCACCAGGGAGGGCGCGAGCTTAGAGACC.

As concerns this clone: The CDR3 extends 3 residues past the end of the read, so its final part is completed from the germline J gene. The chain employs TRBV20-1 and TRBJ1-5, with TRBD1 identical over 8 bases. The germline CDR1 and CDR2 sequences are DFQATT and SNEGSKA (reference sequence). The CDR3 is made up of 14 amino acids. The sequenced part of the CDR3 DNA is TGCAGCACACGAGACAGGGGCGGCAATCAGCCC. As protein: CSTRDRGGNQP. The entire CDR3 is CSTRDRGGNQPQHF.

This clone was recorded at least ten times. The chain's CDR3 is CASRTSGRSNEQYF. Partial CDR3 DNA: TGTGCCAGTAGGACTAGCGGGAGATCGAACGAG. V and J are TRBV19 and TRBJ2-7, with 12 nucleotides matching TRBD2. Read sequence stops 3 residues before the CDR3 end, and the germline J gene provides the missing end. The CDR3 consists of 14 residues. Germline lookup yields CDR1 LNHDA and CDR2 SQIVND (reference sequence). The V segment lost 6 bases and the J segment 5 bases; nucleotides outside the gene matches: 5.

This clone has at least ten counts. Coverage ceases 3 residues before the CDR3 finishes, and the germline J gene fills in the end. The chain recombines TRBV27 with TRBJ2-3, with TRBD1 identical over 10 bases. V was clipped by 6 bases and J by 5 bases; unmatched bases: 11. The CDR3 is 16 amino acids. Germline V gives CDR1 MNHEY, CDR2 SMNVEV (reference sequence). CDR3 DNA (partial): TGTGCCAGCAGCCGGACAGGGGGGAGACTGGGAGATACG. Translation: CASSRTGGRLGDT. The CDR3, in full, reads CASSRTGGRLGDTQYF.

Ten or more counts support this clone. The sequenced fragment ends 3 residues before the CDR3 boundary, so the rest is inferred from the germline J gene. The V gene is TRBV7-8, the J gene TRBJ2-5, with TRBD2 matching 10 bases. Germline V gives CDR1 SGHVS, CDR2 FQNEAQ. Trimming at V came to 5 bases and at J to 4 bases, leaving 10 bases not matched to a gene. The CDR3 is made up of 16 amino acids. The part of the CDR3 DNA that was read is TGTGCCAGCAGCAGCCGGGTAGCGGGAGGTGGAGAGACC. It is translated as CASSSRVAGGGET. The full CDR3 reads CASSSRVAGGGETQYF.

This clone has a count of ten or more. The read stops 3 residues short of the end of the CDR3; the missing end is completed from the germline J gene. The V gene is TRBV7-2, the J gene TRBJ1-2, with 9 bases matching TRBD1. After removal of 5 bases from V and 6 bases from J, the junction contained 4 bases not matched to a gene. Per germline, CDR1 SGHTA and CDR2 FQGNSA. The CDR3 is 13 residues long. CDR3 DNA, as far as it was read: TGTGCCAGCAGCCCCACAGGGGGCAATGGC. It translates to CASSPTGGNG. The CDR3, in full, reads CASSPTGGNGYTF.

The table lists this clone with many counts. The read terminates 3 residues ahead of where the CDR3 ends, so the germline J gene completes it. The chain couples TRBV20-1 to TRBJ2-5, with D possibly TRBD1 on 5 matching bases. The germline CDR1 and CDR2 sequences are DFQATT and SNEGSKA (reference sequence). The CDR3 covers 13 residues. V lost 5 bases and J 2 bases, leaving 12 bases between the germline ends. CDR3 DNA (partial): TGCAGTGCTCCTGCTTCAGGGCAAGAGACC. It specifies CSAPASGQET. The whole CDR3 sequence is CSAPASGQETQYF.